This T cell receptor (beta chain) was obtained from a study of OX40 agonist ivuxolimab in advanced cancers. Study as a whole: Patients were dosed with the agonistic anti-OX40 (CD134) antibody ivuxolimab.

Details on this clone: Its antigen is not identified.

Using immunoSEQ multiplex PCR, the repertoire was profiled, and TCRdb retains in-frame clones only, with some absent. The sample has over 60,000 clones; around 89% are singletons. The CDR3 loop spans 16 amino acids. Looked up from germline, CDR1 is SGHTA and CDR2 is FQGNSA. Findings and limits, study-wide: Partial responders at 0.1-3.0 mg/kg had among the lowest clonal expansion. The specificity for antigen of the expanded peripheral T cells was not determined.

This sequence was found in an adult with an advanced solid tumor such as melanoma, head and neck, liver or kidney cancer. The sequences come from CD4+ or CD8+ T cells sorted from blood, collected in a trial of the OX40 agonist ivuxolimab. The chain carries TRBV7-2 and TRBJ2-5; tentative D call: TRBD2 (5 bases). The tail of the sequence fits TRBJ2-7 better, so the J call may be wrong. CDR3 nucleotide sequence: TGTGCCAGCAGCCCAGACTGGCGGGCCCCGCGAAGCGAGCAGTACTTC. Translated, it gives CASSPDWRAPRSEQYF.